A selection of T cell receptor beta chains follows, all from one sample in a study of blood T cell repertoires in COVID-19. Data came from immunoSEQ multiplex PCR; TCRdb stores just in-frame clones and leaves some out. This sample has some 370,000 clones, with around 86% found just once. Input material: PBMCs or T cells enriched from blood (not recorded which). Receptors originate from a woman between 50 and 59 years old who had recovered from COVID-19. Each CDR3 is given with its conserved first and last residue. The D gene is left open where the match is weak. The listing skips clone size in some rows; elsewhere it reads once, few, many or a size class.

TGTGCCAGCAGCCAAGTTATGGCAAGGACTATTGATGGCTACACCTTC CASSQVMARTIDGYTF - TRBJ1-2 TRBV14 16 -
TGTGCCAGCAGCCCGAGATATACTATGGGCTACACCTTC CASSPRYTMGYTF - TRBJ1-2 TRBV7-6 13 once
TGTGCCAGCAGCTTGGGGGGGCTGGAGACCCAGTACTTC CASSLGGLETQYF - TRBJ2-5 TRBV11-1 13 -
TGTGCCAGCAGTGCATACAGGTTAAATACCCTGGGGACTGAAGCTTTCTTT CASSAYRLNTLGTEAFF - TRBJ1-1 TRBV2 17 -
TGTGCCAGCAGCGCAGCGTTAACAGGGGGCGCGCGTTACGAGCAGTACTTC CASSAALTGGARYEQYF TRBD1 TRBJ2-7 TRBV7-9 17 -
TGTGCCAGCTCACCAATGACTGGGACAGGCCAGAGTGAAGCTTTCTTT CASSPMTGTGQSEAFF TRBD1 TRBJ1-1 TRBV18 16 -
TGTGCCAGCAGCCGACCTGACAGAAACCCAAATAACTATGGCTACACCTTC CASSRPDRNPNNYGYTF - TRBJ1-2 TRBV2 17 -
TGCAGCGCTTCCCGGGACAGGGGCTACGAGCAGTACTTC CSASRDRGYEQYF TRBD1 TRBJ2-7 TRBV29-1 13 -
TGTGCCAGCAGTGAAGCTGGCACCACTGAAGCTTTCTTT CASSEAGTTEAFF - TRBJ1-1 TRBV6-1 13 -
TGTGCCAGCAGCGTTGGGACAGGGCTCTCGAACACTGAAGCTTTCTTT CASSVGTGLSNTEAFF TRBD1 TRBJ1-1 TRBV9 16 -
TGTGCCAGCAGTTCTCGACAGGGGACGGGCGAGCAGTACTTC CASSSRQGTGEQYF TRBD1 TRBJ2-7 TRBV11-3 14 -
TGCGCCAGCAGTGATTTTTTCCCCCCCGTCGCGGATACGCAGTATTTT CASSDFFPPVADTQYF - TRBJ2-3 TRBV10-1 16 -
TGTGCCAGCAGTCGCCAAGCGGGTCGGGACACTGAAGCTTTCTTT CASSRQAGRDTEAFF - TRBJ1-1 TRBV6-2/TRBV6-3 15 -
TGTGCCAGCTCACCAGGACAGGGGGCGATAAACTCACCCCTCCACTTT CASSPGQGAINSPLHF TRBD1 TRBJ1-6 TRBV18 16 -
TGTGCCAGCAGCTTGGGAGGGGCCCGCGATCAGCCCCAGCATTTT CASSLGGARDQPQHF - TRBJ1-5 TRBV7-8 15 -
TGTGCCAGCAGCGACACCGGGACAGGGGTCCCCGGGGAGCTGTTTTTT CASSDTGTGVPGELFF TRBD1 TRBJ2-2 TRBV9 16 -
TGTGCCAGCAGTTTTAGCGGGAGGGAAAACGAGCAGTACTTC CASSFSGRENEQYF TRBD2 TRBJ2-7 TRBV2 14 -
TGTGCCAGCAGCCCAATGGGCTCTAGGACTCGGGAGCAGTTCTTC CASSPMGSRTREQFF - TRBJ2-1 TRBV11-1 15 -
TGTGCCTGGAGTGTTCCTGGACAGTTGAAAAAGACCCAGTACTTC CAWSVPGQLKKTQYF - TRBJ2-5 TRBV30 15 -
TGTGCCAGCAGCCCAAATACAGGAATGAACACTGAAGCTTTCTTT CASSPNTGMNTEAFF - TRBJ1-1 TRBV7-9 15 -
TGTGCCAGCAGCTCGTACACGGGATTCTCCTACGAGCAGTACTTC CASSSYTGFSYEQYF - TRBJ2-7 TRBV11-3 15 -
TGTGCCAGCAGCTTGGGACAGGGGGAAACTGGCTACACCTTC CASSLGQGETGYTF TRBD1 TRBJ1-2 TRBV7-8 14 once
TGTGCCAGCTCACCCACCCTAGCGTTCAATGAGCAGTTCTTC CASSPTLAFNEQFF - TRBJ2-1 TRBV18 14 -
TGTGCCAGCAGCCCCATGAGGTTCGGGGAGCTGTTTTTT CASSPMRFGELFF - TRBJ2-2 TRBV11-2 13 -
TGCGCCAGCAGCTTGAGTGTAGGCCAGGGGGAAACTGAAGCTTTCTTT CASSLSVGQGETEAFF TRBD1 TRBJ1-1 TRBV5-1 16 -
TGTGCCAGCAGTGAATTGCCGGGACAGGGCTTTGATTCTCCTTACAATGAGCAGTTCTTC CASSELPGQGFDSPYNEQFF TRBD1 TRBJ2-1 TRBV6-1 20 -
TGCGCCAGCAGCTTGGGGACGGAGGCGAACTATGGCTACACCTTC CASSLGTEANYGYTF - TRBJ1-2 TRBV5-1 15 -
TGTGCCAGCTCACCAGTTGCGGGGGCCCAAGAGACCCAGTACTTC CASSPVAGAQETQYF - TRBJ2-5 TRBV18 15 -
TGTGCCAGTAGTATAGCCACAACTAATGAAAAACTGTTTTTT CASSIATTNEKLFF - TRBJ1-4 TRBV19 14 -
TGTGCCAGCAGTAGCGGGAGTGGAGAGACCCAGTACTTC CASSSGSGETQYF TRBD2 TRBJ2-5 TRBV5-6 13 -
TGTGCCATCACCTCCGGGACAGGGGGGTCCGGGGAGCTGTTTTTT CAITSGTGGSGELFF TRBD1 TRBJ2-2 TRBV10-3 15 -
TGTGCCAGCAGCCCCTCAGGGGAAACGGGCTACACCTTC CASSPSGETGYTF - TRBJ1-2 TRBV7-2 13 -
TGTGCCAGCAGCTCCGGGGGGCCAGCAGGTTACAATGAGCAGTTCTTC CASSSGGPAGYNEQFF - TRBJ2-1 TRBV5-8 16 -
TGTGCCAGCAGCCATCAGAGGGGGTTCTCTGAAGCTTTCTTT CASSHQRGFSEAFF - TRBJ1-1 TRBV14 14 -
TGTGCCAGTAGTATCAACTCACTGACAGAAGCTTTCTTT CASSINSLTEAFF - TRBJ1-1 TRBV19 13 once
TGTGCCAGCAGCCCGGATAGCGGGAGCTCCTACAATGAGCAGTTCTTC CASSPDSGSSYNEQFF TRBD2 TRBJ2-1 TRBV13 16 -
TGCGCCAGCATGGGGGCCTCCTACGAGCAGTACTTC CASMGASYEQYF - TRBJ2-7 TRBV10-2 12 -
TGCGCCAGCAGACTTACAGGGGGCAATTCTGAAAAACTGTTTTTT CASRLTGGNSEKLFF TRBD1 TRBJ1-4 TRBV4-1 15 -
TGTGCCTGGAGTCCCCCCTGGAGGGGGAACACTGAAGCTTTCTTT CAWSPPWRGNTEAFF - TRBJ1-1 TRBV30 15 -
TGCGCCAGCAGCCAAGGATCGGGGGGTATGACTAATGAAAAACTGTTTTTT CASSQGSGGMTNEKLFF - TRBJ1-4 TRBV4-1 17 once
TGTGCCAGCAGCTTGGAACAGGGCTGGGGCTACACCTTC CASSLEQGWGYTF - TRBJ1-2 TRBV5-5 13 -
TGTGCCAGCAGCTGGGGCCCGGGAGGGAGCACTGAAGCTTTCTTT CASSWGPGGSTEAFF - TRBJ1-1 TRBV7-8 15 once
TGTGCCTGGAGTGTATTTCGGGGGTCCGAAGCTTTCTTT CAWSVFRGSEAFF - TRBJ1-1 TRBV30 13 -
TGTGCCAGCAGCTTGGGGGCGGGAGACGGGACCGGGGAGCTGTTTTTT CASSLGAGDGTGELFF - TRBJ2-2 TRBV7-9 16 -
TGTGCCAGCAGCTCTTGGGACAGGGACATTGGAAACACCATATATTTT CASSSWDRDIGNTIYF TRBD1 TRBJ1-3 TRBV9 16 -
TGTGCCAGTAGTCGCGGGGCCCCTAACTATGGCTACACCTTC CASSRGAPNYGYTF - TRBJ1-2 TRBV19 14 -
TGTGCCATCAGTACTAGCGGACTCTCCTACAATGAGCAGTTCTTC CAISTSGLSYNEQFF TRBD2 TRBJ2-1 TRBV10-3 15 -
TGTGCCAGCAGCTTAGTGAGGAAGAGCACAGATACGCAGTATTTT CASSLVRKSTDTQYF - TRBJ2-3 TRBV7-2 15 -
TGTGCCAGCAGGGGTCGGCAGGGGAAGAGGACTGAAGCTTTCTTT CASRGRQGKRTEAFF - TRBJ1-1 TRBV11-2 15 few
TGTGCCATCAGTAGGGACAGGGCAGCGGACACCATATATTTT CAISRDRAADTIYF TRBD1 TRBJ1-3 TRBV10-3 14 -
TGTGCCAGCAGCTCGCAAACAAGAAACACTGAAGCTTTCTTT CASSSQTRNTEAFF - TRBJ1-1 TRBV14 14 few
TGCGCCAGCAGCCAAGGACGGCAGGCTGAAGCTTTCTTT CASSQGRQAEAFF - TRBJ1-1 TRBV4-1 13 -
TGTGCCAGCAGCCAAGATTCAAGGGGCATACGACGGCGGGAGAGCTCCTACAATGAGCAGTTCTTC CASSQDSRGIRRRESSYNEQFF TRBD2 TRBJ2-1 TRBV3-1/TRBV3-2 22 -
TGTGCCAGCAGCTTATCGACTTTGGTCAATTATGGCTACACCTTC CASSLSTLVNYGYTF - TRBJ1-2 TRBV7-2 15 -
TGCGCCAGCAGCTTGGAAGGACAGGGTGGGTCACCCCTCCACTTT CASSLEGQGGSPLHF TRBD1 TRBJ1-6 TRBV5-1 15 few
TGTGCCAGCAGTTACCACGGGACAGGGGGCGAGCAGTTCTTC CASSYHGTGGEQFF TRBD1 TRBJ2-1 TRBV6-5 14 -
TGTGCCTGGAACGGACAGGGAATGGGCACTGAAGCTTTCTTT CAWNGQGMGTEAFF TRBD1 TRBJ1-1 TRBV30 14 -